One sample yielded the 5 T cell receptor beta chains listed below, sequenced in a study of technical replicates of blood from a handful of donors. The table came from immunoSEQ multiplex PCR; TCRdb's copy has only in-frame clones and leaves some out. The sample records about 84,000 clones, roughly 97% being singletons. Sequenced: T cells isolated from PBMCs. Source of these receptors: a human donor in good health.

V is TRBV6-6 and J is TRBJ2-7; maybe TRBD1 (5 bases). Germline CDR1 reads MNHNY; CDR2 reads SVGAGI (reference sequence). This CDR3 spans 13 amino acids. Trimming removed 8 bases from V and 9 bases from J, with 20 bases in between. CDR3 loop: CASRPGLSSGQYF. Written as DNA, the CDR3 is TGTGCCAGCCGTCCAGGGCTCAGTTCTGGGCAGTACTTC.

The chain uses TRBV14 and TRBJ2-7; D gene unclear. Germline CDR1 reads SGHDN; CDR2 reads FVKESK. The V end lost 2 bases, the J end lost 6 bases, and 11 bases lay between the germline ends. The CDR3 loop spans 13 amino acids. The CDR3 DNA sequence: TGTGCCAGCAGCCAACGTTCAGTCCCCGAGCAGTACTTC. It translates to CASSQRSVPEQYF.

The chain combines TRBV11-3 with TRBJ2-5; 12 bases agree with TRBD2. The J segment lost 4 bases and the V segment lost 5 bases, leaving 8 bases of the junction unmatched. The CDR3 contains 16 residues. Germline-derived CDR1 and CDR2 are SGHNT and YENEEA. CDR3 protein: CASSPSSGLAGETQYF. CDR3 nucleotide sequence: TGTGCCAGCAGCCCGTCCTCGGGACTAGCGGGAGAGACCCAGTACTTC.

The V gene is TRBV2, the J gene TRBJ1-1; tentatively, D is TRBD1 (6 bases). CDR1 and CDR2 (germline): SNHLY, FYNNEI. Trimming took off 1 base at V and 3 bases at J, with 6 bases between the two ends. The CDR3 is 13 residues long. The CDR3 bases are TGTGCCAGCAGTGAAGACAGGGACACTGAAGCTTTCTTT. Protein sequence: CASSEDRDTEAFF. The full variable domain, its missing parts supplied by reference TRBV2 and TRBJ1-1, is EPEVTQTPSHQVTQMGQEVILRCVPISNHLYFYWYRQILGQKVEFLVSFYNNEISEKSEIFDDQFSVERPDGSNFTLKIRSTKLEDSAMYFCASSEDRDTEAFFGQGTRLTVV.

The gene calls are TRBV5-3 and TRBJ1-1, with 7 bases matching TRBD1. TRBV5-3 is an ORF for which the function is uncertain. J lost 3 bases, V lost 0 bases, and 14 bases had no gene match. The CDR3 consists of 18 residues. The CDR3 loop reads CARSLAVTGSSRDTEAFF. CDR3 nucleotide sequence: TGTGCCAGAAGCTTGGCCGTGACAGGGTCGAGCAGGGACACTGAAGCTTTCTTT.